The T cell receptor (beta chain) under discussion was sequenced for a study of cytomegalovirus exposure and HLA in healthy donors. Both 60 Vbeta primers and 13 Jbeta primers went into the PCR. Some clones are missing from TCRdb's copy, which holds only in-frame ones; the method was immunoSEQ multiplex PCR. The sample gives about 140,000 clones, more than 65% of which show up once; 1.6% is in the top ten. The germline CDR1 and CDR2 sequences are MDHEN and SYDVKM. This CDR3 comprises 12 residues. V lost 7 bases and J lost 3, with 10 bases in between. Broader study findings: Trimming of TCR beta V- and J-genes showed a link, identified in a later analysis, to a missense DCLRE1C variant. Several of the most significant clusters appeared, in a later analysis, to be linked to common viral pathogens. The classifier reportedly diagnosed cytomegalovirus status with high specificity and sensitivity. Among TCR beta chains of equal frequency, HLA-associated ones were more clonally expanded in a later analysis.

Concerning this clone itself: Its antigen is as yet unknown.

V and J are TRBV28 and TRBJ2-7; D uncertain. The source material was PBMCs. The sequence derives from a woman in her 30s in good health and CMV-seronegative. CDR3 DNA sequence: TGTGCCAGCACCGCGAGCGTCTACGAGCAGTACTTC. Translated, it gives CASTASVYEQYF.